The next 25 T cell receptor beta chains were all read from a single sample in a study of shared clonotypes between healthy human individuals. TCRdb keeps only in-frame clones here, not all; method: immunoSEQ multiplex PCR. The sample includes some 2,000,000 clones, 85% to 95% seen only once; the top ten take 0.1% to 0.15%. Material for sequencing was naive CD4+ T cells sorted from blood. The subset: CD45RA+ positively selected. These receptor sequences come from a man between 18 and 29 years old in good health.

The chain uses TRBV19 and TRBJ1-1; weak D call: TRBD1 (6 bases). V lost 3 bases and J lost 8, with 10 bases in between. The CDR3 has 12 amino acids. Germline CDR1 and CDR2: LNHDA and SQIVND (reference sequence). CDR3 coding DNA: TGTGCCAGTAGTATTTGGGGGCGCGAAGCTTTCTTT. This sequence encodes CASSIWGREAFF. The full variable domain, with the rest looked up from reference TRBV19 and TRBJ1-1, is DGGITQSPKYLFRKEGQNVTLSCEQNLNHDAMYWYRQDPGQGLRLIYYSQIVNDFQKGDIAEGYSVSREKKESFPLTVTSAQKNPTAFYLCASSIWGREAFFGQGTRLTVV.

The chain's CDR3 is CASSLRGARYGYTF. CDR3 DNA: TGTGCCAGCAGCTTGCGGGGGGCTAGGTATGGCTACACCTTC. The V gene is TRBV5-4, the J gene TRBJ1-2, with D perhaps TRBD1 (6 bases). Trimming stripped 1 base from V and 5 bases from J, with 12 bases between. CDR3 length: 14 amino acids. Per germline, CDR1 SGHNT and CDR2 YYREEE (reference sequence).

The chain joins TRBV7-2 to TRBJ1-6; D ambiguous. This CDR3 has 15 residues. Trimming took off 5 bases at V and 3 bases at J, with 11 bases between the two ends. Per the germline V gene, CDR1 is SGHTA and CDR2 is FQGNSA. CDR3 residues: CASSPGRRYNSPLHF. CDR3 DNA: TGTGCCAGCAGCCCCGGACGGCGCTATAATTCACCCCTCCACTTT.

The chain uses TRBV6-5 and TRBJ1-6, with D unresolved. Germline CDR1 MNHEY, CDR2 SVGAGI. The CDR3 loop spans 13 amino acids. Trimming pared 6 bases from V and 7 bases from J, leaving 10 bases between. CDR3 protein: CASSGRTNSPLHF. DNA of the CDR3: TGTGCCAGCAGCGGACGGACCAATTCACCCCTCCACTTT.

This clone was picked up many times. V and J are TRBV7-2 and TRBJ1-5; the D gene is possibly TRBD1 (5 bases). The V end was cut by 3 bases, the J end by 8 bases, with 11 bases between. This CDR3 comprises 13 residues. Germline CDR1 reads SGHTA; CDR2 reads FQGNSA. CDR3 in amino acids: CASSFSEGKPQHF. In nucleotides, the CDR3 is TGTGCCAGCAGCTTTTCGGAGGGGAAGCCCCAGCATTTT.

This CDR3 is CASSVGQENSPLHF. CDR3 sequence (DNA): TGCGCCAGCAGCGTCGGACAGGAGAATTCACCCCTCCACTTT. The rearrangement links TRBV5-1 to TRBJ1-6; TRBD1 aligns across 7 bases. The germline V gene encodes CDR1 SGHRS and CDR2 YFSETQ. The CDR3 spans 14 residues. The ends lost 4 bases at V and 7 bases at J; junction bases unmatched: 5.

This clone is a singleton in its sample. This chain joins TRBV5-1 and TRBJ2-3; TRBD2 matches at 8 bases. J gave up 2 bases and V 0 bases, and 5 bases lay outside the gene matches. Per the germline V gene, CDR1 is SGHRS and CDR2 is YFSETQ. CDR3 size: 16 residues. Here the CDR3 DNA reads TGCGCCAGCAGCTTGGTCGGGGGGGCCTACACAGATACGCAGTATTTT. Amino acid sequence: CASSLVGGAYTDTQYF.

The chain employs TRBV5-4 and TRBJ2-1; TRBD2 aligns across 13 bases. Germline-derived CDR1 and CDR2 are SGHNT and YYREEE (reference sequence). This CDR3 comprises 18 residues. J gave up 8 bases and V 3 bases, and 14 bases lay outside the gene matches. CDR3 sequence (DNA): TGTGCCAGCAGCTCACAAGATATACTAGCGGGAGGGCGCGATGAGCAGTTCTTC. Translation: CASSSQDILAGGRDEQFF.

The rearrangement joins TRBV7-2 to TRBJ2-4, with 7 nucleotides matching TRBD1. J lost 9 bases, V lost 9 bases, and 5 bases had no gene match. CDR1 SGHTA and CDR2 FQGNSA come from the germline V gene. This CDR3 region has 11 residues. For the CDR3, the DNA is TGTGCCAGTCAGGGGGTCGGCATTCAGTACTTC. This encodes CASQGVGIQYF.

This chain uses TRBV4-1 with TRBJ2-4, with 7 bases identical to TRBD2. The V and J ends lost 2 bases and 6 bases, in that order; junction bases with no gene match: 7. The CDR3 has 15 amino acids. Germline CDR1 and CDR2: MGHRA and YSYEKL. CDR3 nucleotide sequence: TGCGCCAGCAGCCAATTGACTAGCAGGATAAACATTCAGTACTTC. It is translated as CASSQLTSRINIQYF.

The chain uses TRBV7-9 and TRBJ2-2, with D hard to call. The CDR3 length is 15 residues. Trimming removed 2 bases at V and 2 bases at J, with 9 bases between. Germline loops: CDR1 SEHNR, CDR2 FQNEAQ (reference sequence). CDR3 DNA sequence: TGTGCCAGCAGCTTAAACTTACCTAACACCGGGGAGCTGTTTTTT. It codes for CASSLNLPNTGELFF.

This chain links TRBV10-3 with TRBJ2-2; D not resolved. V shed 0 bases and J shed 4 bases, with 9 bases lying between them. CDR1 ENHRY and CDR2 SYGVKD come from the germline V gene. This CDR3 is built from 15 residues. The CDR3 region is CAISESDLTTGELFF. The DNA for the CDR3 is TGTGCCATCAGTGAGTCAGATCTGACCACCGGGGAGCTGTTTTTT.

CDR3 nucleotides: TGCAGCTTTAGCTGGGGAAGCACTGAAGCTTTCTTT. Translation gives CSFSWGSTEAFF. V gene TRBV29-1 combines with J gene TRBJ1-1; D remains unclear. Trimming took 8 bases from V and 4 from J, leaving 14 bases between them. CDR3 length equals 12 residues. Germline V CDR1 and CDR2: SQVTM, ANQGSEA.

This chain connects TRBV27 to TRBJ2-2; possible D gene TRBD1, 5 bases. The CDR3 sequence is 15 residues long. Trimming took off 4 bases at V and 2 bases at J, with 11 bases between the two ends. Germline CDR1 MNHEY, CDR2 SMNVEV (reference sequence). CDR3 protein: CASSSRATNTGELFF. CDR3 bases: TGTGCCAGCAGTTCCAGGGCCACTAACACCGGGGAGCTGTTTTTT.

This CDR3 is CASSDQGGWQETQYF. DNA of the CDR3: TGTGCCAGCAGTGATCAGGGTGGGTGGCAAGAGACCCAGTACTTC. The rearrangement joins TRBV6-6 to TRBJ2-5; TRBD1 is a possible D gene (5 bases). Germline lookup yields CDR1 MNHNY and CDR2 SVGAGI (reference sequence). V lost 5 bases and J lost 2, with 15 bases in between. The CDR3 has 15 residues.

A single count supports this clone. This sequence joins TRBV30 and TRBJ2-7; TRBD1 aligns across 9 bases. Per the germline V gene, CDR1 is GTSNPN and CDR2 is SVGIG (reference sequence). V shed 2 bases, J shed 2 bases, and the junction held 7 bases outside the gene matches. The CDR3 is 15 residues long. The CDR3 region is CAWSRQGEATYEQYF. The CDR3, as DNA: TGTGCCTGGAGTCGACAGGGGGAAGCGACCTACGAGCAGTACTTC.

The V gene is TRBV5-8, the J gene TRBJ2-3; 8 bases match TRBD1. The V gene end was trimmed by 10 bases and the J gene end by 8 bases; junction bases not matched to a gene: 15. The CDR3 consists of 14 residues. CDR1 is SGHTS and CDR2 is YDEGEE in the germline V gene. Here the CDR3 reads CALQRGQGAFTQYF. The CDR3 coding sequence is TGTGCCCTCCAGAGGGGGCAGGGGGCCTTTACGCAGTATTTT.

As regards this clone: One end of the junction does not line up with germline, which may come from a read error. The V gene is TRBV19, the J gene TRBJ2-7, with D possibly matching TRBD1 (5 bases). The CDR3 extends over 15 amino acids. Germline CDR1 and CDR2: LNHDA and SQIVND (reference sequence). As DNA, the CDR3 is TGTGCCAGTAGCATAGTGGGGCGGAAAACCTACGAGCAGTACTTC. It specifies CASSIVGRKTYEQYF.

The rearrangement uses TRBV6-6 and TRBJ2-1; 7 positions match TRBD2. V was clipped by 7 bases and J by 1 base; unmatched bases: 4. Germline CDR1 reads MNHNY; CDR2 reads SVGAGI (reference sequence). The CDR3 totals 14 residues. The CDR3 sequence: CASKAGPSYNEQFF. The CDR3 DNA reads TGTGCCAGCAAAGCGGGACCATCCTACAATGAGCAGTTCTTC.

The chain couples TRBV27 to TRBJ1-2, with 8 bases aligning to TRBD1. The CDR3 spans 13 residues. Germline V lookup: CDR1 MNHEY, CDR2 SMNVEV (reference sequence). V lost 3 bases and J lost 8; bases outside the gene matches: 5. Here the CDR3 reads CASSFPQGAGYTF. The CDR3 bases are TGTGCCAGCAGTTTCCCCCAGGGGGCCGGCTACACCTTC.

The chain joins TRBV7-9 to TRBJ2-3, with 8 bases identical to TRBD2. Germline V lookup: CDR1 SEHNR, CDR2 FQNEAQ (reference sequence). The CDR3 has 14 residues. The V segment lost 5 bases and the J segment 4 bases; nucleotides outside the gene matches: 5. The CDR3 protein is CASSKAGAPDTQYF. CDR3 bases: TGTGCCAGCAGCAAAGCGGGGGCCCCAGATACGCAGTATTTT.

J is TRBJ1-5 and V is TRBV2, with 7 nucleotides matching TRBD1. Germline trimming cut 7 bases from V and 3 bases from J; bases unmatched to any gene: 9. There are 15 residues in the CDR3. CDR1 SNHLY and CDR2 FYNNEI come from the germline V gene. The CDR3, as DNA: TGTGCCAGCAAGGGGACAGTCCCCTTCAATCAGCCCCAGCATTTT. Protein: CASKGTVPFNQPQHF.

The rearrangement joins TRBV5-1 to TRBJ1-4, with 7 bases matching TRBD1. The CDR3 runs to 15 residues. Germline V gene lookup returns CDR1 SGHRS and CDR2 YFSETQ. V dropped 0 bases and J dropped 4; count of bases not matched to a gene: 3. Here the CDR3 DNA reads TGCGCCAGCAGCTTGGCGGGACAGATTAATGAAAAACTGTTTTTT. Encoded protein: CASSLAGQINEKLFF.

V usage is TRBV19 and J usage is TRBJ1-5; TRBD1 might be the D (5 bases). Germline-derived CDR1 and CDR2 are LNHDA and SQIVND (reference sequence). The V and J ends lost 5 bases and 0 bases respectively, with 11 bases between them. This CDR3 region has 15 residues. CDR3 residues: CASSLGHLSNQPQHF. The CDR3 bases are TGTGCCAGTAGTCTAGGACACCTTAGCAATCAGCCCCAGCATTTT.

CDR3 DNA: TGCGCCAGCAGCTTGGAAGGAGGGAGGGCCGCCGACTATGGCTACACCTTC. It encodes CASSLEGGRAADYGYTF. The rearrangement joins TRBV5-1 to TRBJ1-2; D is undetermined. The length of the CDR3 is 17 residues. The V end was cut by 0 bases, the J end by 3 bases, with 18 bases between. Germline V gene sequence: CDR1 SGHRS, CDR2 YFSETQ.